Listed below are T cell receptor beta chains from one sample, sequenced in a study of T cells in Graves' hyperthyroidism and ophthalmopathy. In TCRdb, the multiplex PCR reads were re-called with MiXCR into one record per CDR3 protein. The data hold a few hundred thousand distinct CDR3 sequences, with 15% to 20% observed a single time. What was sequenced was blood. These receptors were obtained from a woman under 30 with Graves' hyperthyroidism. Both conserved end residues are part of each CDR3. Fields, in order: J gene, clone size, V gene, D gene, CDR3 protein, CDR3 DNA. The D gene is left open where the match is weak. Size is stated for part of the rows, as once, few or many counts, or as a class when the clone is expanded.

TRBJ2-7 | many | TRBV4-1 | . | CASSHFLARSSYEQYF | TGCGCCAGCAGCCATTTTCTAGCGAGGAGCTCCTACGAGCAGTACTTC
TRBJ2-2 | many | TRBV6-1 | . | CASRLPGNTGELFF | TGTGCCAGCAGGCTCCCAGGGAACACCGGGGAGCTGTTTTTT
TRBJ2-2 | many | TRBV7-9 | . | CASRLLDGSTGELFF | TGTGCCAGCAGACTATTGGACGGATCCACCGGGGAGCTGTTTTTT
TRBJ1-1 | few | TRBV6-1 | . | CASSETRAKAFF | TGTGCCAGCAGTGAGACGCGGGCGAAAGCTTTCTTT
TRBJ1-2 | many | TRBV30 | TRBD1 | CAWSRDRGYGGYTF | TGTGCCTGGTCCAGGGACAGGGGTTATGGTGGCTACACCTTC
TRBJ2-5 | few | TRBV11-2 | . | CASSPVPNITEIGRETQYF | TGTGCCAGCAGCCCCGTCCCCAACATCACAGAAATAGGACGAGAGACCCAGTACTTC
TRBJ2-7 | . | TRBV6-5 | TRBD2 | CASSYSASGQGGEQYF | TGTGCCAGCAGTTATTCAGCTAGCGGGCAGGGAGGGGAGCAGTACTTC
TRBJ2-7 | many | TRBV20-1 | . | CAARDGLYEQYF | TGCGCTGCTCGGGACGGATTATACGAGCAGTACTTC
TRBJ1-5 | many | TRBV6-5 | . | CASSNNQPQHF | TGTGCCAGCAGCAACAATCAGCCCCAGCATTTT
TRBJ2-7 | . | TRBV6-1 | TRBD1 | CASSGPGQGVPEQYF | TGTGCCAGCAGTGGCCCGGGACAGGGAGTACCCGAGCAGTACTTC
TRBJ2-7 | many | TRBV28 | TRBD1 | CASSLWKATGGDYEQYF | TGTGCCAGCAGTTTGTGGAAGGCGACAGGGGGGGACTACGAGCAGTACTTC
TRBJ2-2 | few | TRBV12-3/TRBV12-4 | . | CASSLLAPLRTGELFF | TGTGCCAGCAGTTTACTCGCCCCCCTGAGGACCGGGGAGCTGTTTTTT
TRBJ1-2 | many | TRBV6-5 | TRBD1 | CASSLTGWDYGYTF | TGTGCCAGCAGTTTGACAGGGTGGGACTATGGCTACACCTTC
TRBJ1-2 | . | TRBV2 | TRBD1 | CASRTWLQGIDGYTF | TGTGCCAGCAGGACCTGGTTACAGGGGATTGATGGCTACACCTTC
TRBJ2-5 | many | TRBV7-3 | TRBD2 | CASSLAGRGETQYF | TGTGCCAGCAGCTTAGCGGGGAGGGGAGAGACCCAGTACTTC
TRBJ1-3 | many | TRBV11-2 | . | CASSYTQDTIYF | TGTGCCAGCAGCTACACACAGGACACCATATATTTT
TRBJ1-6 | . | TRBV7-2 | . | CASSLVRGLSPLHF | TGTGCCAGCAGCTTAGTTCGGGGGCTTTCACCCCTCCACTTT
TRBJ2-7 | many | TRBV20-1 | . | CSARAVASSYEQYF | TGCAGTGCTAGAGCGGTCGCGTCTTCCTACGAGCAGTACTTC
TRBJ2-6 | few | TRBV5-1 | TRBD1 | CASSYSGQVSGANVLTF | TGCGCCAGCAGCTATTCGGGACAGGTCTCTGGGGCCAACGTCCTGACTTTC
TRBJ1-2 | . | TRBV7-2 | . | CASSSGERPYGYTF | TGTGCCAGCAGCTCCGGCGAACGGCCCTATGGCTACACCTTC
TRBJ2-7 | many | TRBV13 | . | CASSWTGTPSSYEQYF | TGTGCCAGCAGCTGGACCGGGACGCCGAGCTCCTACGAGCAGTACTTC
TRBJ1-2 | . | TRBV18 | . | CASSPNLAGGGYTF | TGTGCCAGCTCACCAAATCTCGCCGGTGGGGGATACACCTTC
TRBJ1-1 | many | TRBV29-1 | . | CSVARQENTEAFF | TGCAGCGTTGCCCGACAGGAGAACACTGAAGCTTTCTTT
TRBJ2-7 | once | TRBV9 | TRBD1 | CASSVYGTGDEQYF | TGTGCCAGCAGCGTATATGGGACAGGGGACGAGCAGTACTTC
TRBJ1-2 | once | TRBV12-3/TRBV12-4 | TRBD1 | CASSLPRDRVGETF | TGTGCCAGCAGTTTACCTCGGGACAGGGTCGGGGAGACCTTC